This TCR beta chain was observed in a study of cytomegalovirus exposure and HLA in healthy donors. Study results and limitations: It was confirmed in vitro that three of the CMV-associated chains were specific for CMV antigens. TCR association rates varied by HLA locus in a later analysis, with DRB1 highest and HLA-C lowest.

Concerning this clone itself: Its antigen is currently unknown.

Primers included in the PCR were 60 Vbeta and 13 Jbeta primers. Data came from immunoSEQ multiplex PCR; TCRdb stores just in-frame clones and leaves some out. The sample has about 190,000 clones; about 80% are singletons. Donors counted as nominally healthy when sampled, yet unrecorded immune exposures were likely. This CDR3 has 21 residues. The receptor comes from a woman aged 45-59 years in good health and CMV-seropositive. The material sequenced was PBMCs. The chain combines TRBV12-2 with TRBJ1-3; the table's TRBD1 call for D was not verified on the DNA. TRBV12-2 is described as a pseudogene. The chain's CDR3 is CASRLGTAPESWEPSGNTIYF. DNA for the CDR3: TGTGCAAGTCGCTTAGGGACAGCCCCAGAATCGTGGGAACCCTCTGGAAACACCATATATTTT.